This T cell receptor (beta chain) was profiled in a study of blood T cell repertoires in COVID-19. Study in general: Collection of acute and convalescent COVID-19 samples took place in the United States, Italy and Spain.

This clone was seen once. Original methodology: Nucleated cell counts were estimated from reference gene primer amplification. Sequenced by immunoSEQ multiplex PCR; TCRdb stores in-frame clones only, minus some. V and J calls plus clone size are reproduced from that table; the DNA served to infer D and trimming. The data hold hundreds of thousands of clones, with roughly nine tenths observed a single time. CDR3 length: 16 residues. V was trimmed by 4 bases and J by 1 base, leaving 17 bases between them. Per germline, CDR1 LGHDT and CDR2 YNNKEL (reference sequence). The source of this sequence is a woman in her fifties or sixties with acute or convalescent COVID-19. J is TRBJ2-7 and V is TRBV3-1 (or the pseudogene TRBV3-2); D is possibly TRBD2 (6 bases). The specimen sequenced was peripheral blood. The CDR3: CASSLRGTRGSYEQYF. The CDR3 DNA sequence: TGTGCCAGCAGCCTACGAGGGACTCGGGGATCCTACGAGCAGTACTTC.